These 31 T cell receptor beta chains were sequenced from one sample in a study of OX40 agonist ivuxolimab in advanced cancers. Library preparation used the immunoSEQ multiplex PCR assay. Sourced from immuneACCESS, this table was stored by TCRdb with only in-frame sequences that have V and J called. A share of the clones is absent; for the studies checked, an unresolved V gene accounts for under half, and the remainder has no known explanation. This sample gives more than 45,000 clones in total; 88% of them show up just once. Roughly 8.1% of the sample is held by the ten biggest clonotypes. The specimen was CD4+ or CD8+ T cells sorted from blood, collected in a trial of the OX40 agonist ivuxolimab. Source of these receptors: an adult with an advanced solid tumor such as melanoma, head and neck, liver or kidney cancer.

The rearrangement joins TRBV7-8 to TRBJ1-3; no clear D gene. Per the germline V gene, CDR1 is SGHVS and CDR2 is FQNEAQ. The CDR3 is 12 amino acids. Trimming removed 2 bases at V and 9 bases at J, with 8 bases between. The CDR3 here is CASSLSASTIYF. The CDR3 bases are TGTGCCAGCAGCTTATCCGCAAGCACCATATATTTT.

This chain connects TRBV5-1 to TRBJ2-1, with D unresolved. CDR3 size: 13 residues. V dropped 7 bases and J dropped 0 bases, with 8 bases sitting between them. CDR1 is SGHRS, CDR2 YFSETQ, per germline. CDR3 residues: CASSSGSYNEQFF. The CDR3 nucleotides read TGCGCCAGCTCTTCCGGCTCCTACAATGAGCAGTTCTTC.

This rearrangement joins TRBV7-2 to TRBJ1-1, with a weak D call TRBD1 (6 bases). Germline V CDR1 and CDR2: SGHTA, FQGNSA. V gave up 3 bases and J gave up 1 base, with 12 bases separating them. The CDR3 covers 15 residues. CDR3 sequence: CASSFYQQGNTEAFF. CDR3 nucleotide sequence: TGTGCCAGCAGCTTTTACCAACAGGGGAACACTGAAGCTTTCTTT.

The CDR3 loop is CASSEWTSGLYNEQFF. CDR3 coding DNA: TGTGCCAGCAGTGAATGGACTAGCGGGCTATACAATGAGCAGTTCTTC. The chain has TRBV2 and TRBJ2-1; 11 bases fit TRBD2. V dropped 2 bases and J dropped 4; count of bases not matched to a gene: 4. Germline CDR1 is SNHLY and CDR2 is FYNNEI. This CDR3 is built from 16 residues.

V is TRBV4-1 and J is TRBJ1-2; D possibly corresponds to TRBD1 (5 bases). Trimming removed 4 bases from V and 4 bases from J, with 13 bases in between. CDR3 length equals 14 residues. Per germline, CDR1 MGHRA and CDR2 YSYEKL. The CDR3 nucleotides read TGCGCCAGCAGCCCCAGGGCGGTAGGCTATGGCTACACCTTC. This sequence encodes CASSPRAVGYGYTF.

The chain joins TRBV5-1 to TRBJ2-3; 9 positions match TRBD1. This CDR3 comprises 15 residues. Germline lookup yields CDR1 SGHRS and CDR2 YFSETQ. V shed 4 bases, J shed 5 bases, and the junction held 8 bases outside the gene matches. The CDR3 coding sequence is TGCGCCAGCAGCGCCGGGACAGGGATTGTAGATACGCAGTATTTT. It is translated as CASSAGTGIVDTQYF.

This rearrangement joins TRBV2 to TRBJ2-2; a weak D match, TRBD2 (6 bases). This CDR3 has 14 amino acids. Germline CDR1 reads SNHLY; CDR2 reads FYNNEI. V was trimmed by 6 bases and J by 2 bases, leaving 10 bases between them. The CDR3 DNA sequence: TGTGCCAGCAGAGGGGACTTTAACACCGGGGAGCTGTTTTTT. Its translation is CASRGDFNTGELFF.

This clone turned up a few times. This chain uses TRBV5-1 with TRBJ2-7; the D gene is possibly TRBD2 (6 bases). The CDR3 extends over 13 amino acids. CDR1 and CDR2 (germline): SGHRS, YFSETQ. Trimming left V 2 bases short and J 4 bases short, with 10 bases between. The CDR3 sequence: CASSFGGLYEQYF. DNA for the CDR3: TGCGCCAGCAGCTTCGGGGGTCTATACGAGCAGTACTTC.

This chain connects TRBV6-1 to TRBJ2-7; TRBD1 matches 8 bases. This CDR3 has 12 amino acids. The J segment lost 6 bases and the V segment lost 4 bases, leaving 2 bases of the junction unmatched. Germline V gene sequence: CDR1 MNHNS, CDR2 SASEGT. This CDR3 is CASSVDRVEQYF. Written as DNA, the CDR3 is TGTGCCAGCAGTGTGGACAGGGTCGAGCAGTACTTC.

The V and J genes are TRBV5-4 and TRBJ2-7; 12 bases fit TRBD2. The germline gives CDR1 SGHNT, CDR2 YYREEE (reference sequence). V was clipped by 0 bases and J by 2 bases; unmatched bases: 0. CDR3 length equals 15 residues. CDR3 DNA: TGTGCCAGCAGCTTGGGACTAGCGGGGGCCTACGAGCAGTACTTC. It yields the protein CASSLGLAGAYEQYF. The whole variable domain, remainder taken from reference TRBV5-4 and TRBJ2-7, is ETGVTQSPTHLIKTRGQQVTLRCSSQSGHNTVSWYQQALGQGPQFIFQYYREEENGRGNFPPRFSGLQFPNYSSELNVNALELDDSALYLCASSLGLAGAYEQYFGPGTRLTVT.

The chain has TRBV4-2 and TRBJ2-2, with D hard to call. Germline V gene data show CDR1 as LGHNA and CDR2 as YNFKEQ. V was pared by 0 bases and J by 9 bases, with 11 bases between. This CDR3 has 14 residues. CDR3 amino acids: CASSQEGSGRELFF. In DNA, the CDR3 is TGTGCCAGCAGCCAAGAGGGTAGTGGACGGGAGCTGTTTTTT.

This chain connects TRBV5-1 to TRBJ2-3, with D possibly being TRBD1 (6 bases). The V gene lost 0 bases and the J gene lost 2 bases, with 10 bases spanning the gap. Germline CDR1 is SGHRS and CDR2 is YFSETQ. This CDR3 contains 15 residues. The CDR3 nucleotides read TGCGCCAGCAGCTTGGGGACAGCTAACACAGATACGCAGTATTTT. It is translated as CASSLGTANTDTQYF.

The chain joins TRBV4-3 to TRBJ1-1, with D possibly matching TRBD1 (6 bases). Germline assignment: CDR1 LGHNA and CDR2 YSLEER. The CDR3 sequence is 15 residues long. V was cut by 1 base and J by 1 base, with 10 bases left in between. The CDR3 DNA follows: TGCGCCAGCAGCCAAGGGGGGGCGGGGAACACTGAAGCTTTCTTT. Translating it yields CASSQGGAGNTEAFF.

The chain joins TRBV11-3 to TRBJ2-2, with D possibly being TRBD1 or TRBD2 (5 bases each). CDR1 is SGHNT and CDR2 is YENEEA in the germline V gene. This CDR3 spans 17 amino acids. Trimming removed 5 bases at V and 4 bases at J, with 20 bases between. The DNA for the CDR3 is TGTGCCAGCAGCATGTCCGAGTGGGTGAGGGGCACCGGGGAGCTGTTTTTT. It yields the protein CASSMSEWVRGTGELFF.

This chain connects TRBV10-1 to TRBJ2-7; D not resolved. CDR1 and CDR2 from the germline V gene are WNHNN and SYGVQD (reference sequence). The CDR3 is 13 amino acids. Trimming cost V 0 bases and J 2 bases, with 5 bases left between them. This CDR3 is CASSESGTYEQYF. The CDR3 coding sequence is TGCGCCAGCAGTGAGTCGGGAACCTACGAGCAGTACTTC.

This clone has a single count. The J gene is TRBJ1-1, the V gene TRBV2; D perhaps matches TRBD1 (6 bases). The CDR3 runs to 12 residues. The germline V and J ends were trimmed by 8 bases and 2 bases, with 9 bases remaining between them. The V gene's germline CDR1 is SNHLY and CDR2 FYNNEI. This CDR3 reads CASGGANTEAFF. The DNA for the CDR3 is TGTGCCAGCGGGGGGGCAAACACTGAAGCTTTCTTT.

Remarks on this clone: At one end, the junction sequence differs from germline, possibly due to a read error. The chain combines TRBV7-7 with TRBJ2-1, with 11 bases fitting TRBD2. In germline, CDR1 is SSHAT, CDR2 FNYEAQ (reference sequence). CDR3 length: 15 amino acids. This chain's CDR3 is CASSSGTSGYNEQFF. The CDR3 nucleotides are TGTGCTAGCAGCTCCGGGACTAGCGGCTACAATGAGCAGTTCTTC. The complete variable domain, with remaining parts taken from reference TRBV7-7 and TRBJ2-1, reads GAGVSQSPRYKVTKRGQDVTLRCDPISSHATLYWYQQALGQGPEFLTYFNYEAQPDKSGLPSDRFSAERPEGSISTLTIQRTEQRDSAMYRCASSSGTSGYNEQFFGPGTRLTVL.

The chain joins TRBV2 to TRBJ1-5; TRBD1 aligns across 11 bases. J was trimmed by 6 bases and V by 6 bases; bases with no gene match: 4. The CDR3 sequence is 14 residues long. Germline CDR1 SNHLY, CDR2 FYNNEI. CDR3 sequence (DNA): TGTGCCAGCAGGCTCGGGACAGGGGGTCAGCCCCAGCATTTT. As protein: CASRLGTGGQPQHF.

The CDR3 loop is CASGLPGNEKLFF. The CDR3 coding sequence is TGCGCCAGCGGTCTTCCGGGGAATGAAAAACTGTTTTTT. V is TRBV5-1 and J is TRBJ1-4; D is unresolved. The V gene lost 7 bases and the J gene lost 5 bases, with 12 bases spanning the gap. Germline assignment: CDR1 SGHRS and CDR2 YFSETQ. CDR3 length: 13 residues. Complete variable domain (other parts from reference TRBV5-1 and TRBJ1-4): KAGVTQTPRYLIKTRGQQVTLSCSPISGHRSVSWYQQTPGQGLQFLFEYFSETQRNKGNFPGRFSGRQFSNSRSEMNVSTLELGDSALYLCASGLPGNEKLFFGSGTQLSVL.

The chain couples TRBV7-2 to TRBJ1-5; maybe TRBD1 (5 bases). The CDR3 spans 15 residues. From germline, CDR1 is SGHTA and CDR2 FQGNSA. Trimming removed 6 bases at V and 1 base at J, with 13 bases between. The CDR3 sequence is CASRVGGFSNQPQHF. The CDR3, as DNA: TGTGCCAGCAGGGTGGGGGGATTCAGCAATCAGCCCCAGCATTTT.

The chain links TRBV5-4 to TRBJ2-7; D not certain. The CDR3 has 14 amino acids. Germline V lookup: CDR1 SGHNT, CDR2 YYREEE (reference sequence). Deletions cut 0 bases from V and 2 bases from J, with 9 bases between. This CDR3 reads CASSLDSETYEQYF. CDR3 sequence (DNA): TGTGCCAGCAGCTTGGACAGTGAAACCTACGAGCAGTACTTC.

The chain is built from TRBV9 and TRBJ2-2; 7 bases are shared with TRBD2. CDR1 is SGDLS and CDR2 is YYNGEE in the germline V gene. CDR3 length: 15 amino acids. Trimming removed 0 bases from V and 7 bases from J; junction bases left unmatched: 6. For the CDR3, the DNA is TGTGCCAGCAGCGTAGGGGGGAGGGCCGACGGGGAGCTGTTTTTT. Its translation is CASSVGGRADGELFF. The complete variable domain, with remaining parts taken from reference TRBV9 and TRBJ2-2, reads DSGVTQTPKHLITATGQRVTLRCSPRSGDLSVYWYQQSLDQGLQFLIQYYNGEERAKGNILERFSAQQFPDLHSELNLSSLELGDSALYFCASSVGGRADGELFFGEGSRLTVL.

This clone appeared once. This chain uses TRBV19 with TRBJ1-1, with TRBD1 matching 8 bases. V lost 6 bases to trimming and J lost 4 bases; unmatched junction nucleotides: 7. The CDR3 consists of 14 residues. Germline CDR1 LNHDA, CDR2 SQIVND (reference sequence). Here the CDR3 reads CASSPQGAITEAFF. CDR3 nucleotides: TGTGCCAGTAGCCCCCAGGGGGCTATCACTGAAGCTTTCTTT.

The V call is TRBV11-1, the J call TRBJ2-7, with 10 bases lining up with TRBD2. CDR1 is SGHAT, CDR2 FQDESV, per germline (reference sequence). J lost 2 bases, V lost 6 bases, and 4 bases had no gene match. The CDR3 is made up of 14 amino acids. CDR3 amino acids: CASRAAGGPYEQYF. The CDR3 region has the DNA TGTGCCAGCAGAGCAGCGGGAGGGCCCTACGAGCAGTACTTC.

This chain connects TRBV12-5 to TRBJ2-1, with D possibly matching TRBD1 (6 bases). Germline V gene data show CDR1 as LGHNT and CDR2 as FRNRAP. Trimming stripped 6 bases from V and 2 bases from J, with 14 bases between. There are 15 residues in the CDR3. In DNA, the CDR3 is TGTGCTAGTGGATTAGGGGGATCCACCTACAATGAGCAGTTCTTC. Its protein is CASGLGGSTYNEQFF. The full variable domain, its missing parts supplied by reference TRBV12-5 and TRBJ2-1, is DARVTQTPRHKVTEMGQEVTMRCQPILGHNTVFWYRQTMMQGLELLAYFRNRAPLDDSGMPKDRFSAEMPDATLATLKIQPSEPRDSAVYFCASGLGGSTYNEQFFGPGTRLTVL.

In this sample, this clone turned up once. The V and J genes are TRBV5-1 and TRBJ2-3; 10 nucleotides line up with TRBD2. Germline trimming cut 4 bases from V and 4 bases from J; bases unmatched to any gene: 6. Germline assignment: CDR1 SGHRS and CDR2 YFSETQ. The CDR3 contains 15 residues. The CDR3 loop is CASSLAGAGADTQYF. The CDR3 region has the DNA TGCGCCAGCAGCCTAGCGGGGGCTGGGGCAGATACGCAGTATTTT.

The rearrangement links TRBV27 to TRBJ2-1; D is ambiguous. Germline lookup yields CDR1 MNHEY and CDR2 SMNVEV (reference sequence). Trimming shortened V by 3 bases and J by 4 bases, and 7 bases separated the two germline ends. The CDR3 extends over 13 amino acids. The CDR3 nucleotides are TGTGCCAGCAGTTTCGACCGTTACAATGAGCAGTTCTTC. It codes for CASSFDRYNEQFF.

The CDR3 loop is CASRPDRDPAFF. The CDR3 bases are TGTGCCAGTAGGCCGGACAGGGATCCAGCTTTCTTT. The chain combines TRBV19 with TRBJ1-1; 8 bases line up with TRBD1. Losses at the gene ends were 6 bases for V and 10 bases for J; bases not matched to a gene: 7. The germline V gene has CDR1 LNHDA and CDR2 SQIVND (reference sequence). This CDR3 is built from 12 residues.

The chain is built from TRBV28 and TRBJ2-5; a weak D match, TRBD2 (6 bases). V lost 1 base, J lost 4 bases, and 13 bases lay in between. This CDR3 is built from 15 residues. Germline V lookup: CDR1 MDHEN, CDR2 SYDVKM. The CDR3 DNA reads TGTGCCAGCAGTTTATTAGGGGACTTGTCAGAGACCCAGTACTTC. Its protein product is CASSLLGDLSETQYF.

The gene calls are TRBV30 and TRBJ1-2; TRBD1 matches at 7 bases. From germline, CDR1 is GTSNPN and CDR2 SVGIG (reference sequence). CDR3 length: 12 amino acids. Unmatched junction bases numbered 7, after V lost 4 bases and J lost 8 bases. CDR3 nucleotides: TGTGCCTGGACCCCAGGGGGGCAGGGCTACACCTTC. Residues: CAWTPGGQGYTF.

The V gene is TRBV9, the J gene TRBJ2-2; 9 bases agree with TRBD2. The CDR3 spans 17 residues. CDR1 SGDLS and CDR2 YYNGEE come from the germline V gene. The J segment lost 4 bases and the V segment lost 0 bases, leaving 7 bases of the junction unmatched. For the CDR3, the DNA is TGTGCCAGCAGCGTAGGGGGCTTAGCGGGAGTCACCGGGGAGCTGTTTTTT. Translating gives CASSVGGLAGVTGELFF.